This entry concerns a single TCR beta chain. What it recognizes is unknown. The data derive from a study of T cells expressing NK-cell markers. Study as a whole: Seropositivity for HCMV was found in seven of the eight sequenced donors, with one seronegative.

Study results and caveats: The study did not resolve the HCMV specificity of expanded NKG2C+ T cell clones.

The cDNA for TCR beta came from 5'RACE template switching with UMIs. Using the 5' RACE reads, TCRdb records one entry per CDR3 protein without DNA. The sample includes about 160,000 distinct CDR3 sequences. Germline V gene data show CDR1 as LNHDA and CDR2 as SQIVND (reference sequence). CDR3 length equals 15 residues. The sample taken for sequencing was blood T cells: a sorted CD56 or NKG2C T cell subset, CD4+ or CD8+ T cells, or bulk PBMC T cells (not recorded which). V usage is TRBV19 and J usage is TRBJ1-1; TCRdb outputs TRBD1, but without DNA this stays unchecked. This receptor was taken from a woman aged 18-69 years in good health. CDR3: CASSSSTGIGTEAFF.